The entry below describes one TCR beta chain. What it binds is unknown. This specimen belongs to a study of cytomegalovirus exposure and HLA in healthy donors. Study observations and caveats: Immune exposure was documented only through CMV serostatus. A later analysis reportedly found that, within productive TCRs, an Asian-associated ancestry cluster had fewer N-insertions than the mean observed across the approximately 660 donors.

Looked up from germline, CDR1 is MGHRA and CDR2 is YSYEKL. CDR3 length: 16 amino acids. Trimming took 0 bases from V and 3 from J, leaving 14 bases between them. 13 Jbeta primers and 60 Vbeta primers were used for the PCR. Original analysis: Per a later analysis, the number of unique TCR beta chains was approximately 80 million, of which some 9.9 million were shared. Using immunoSEQ multiplex PCR, the repertoire was profiled, and TCRdb retains in-frame clones only, with some absent. V and J calls and clone size are as listed in that table; D and trimming were resolved from the DNA. The sample has some 35,000 clones, 45% to 55% seen once; the top ten hold 6.2%.

The TCR comes from a woman aged 40-49 years in good health and CMV-seropositive. Sequenced: PBMCs. The chain is built from TRBV4-1 and TRBJ1-2, with D perhaps matching TRBD1 (6 bases). The CDR3: CASSQDPRGTYYGYTF. CDR3 coding DNA: TGCGCCAGCAGCCAAGATCCGAGGGGGACATACTATGGCTACACCTTC.